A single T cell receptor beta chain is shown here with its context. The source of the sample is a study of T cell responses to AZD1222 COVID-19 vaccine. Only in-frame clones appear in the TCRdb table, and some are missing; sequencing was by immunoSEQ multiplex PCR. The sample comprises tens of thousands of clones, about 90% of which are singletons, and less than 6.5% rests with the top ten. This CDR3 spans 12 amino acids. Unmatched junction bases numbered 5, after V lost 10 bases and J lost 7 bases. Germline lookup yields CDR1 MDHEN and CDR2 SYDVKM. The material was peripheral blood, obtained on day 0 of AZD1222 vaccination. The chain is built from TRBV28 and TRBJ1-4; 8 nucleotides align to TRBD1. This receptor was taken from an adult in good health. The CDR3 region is CATSDRAEKLFF. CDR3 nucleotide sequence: TGTGCCACCTCGGACAGGGCTGAAAAACTGTTTTTT.